The 20 T cell receptor beta chains given below trace back to one sample, sequenced in a study of shared clonotypes between healthy human individuals. TCRdb's table, derived via immunoSEQ multiplex PCR, lists solely in-frame clones and lacks some. Of about 2.4 million clones in the sample, over 85% were seen once. The specimen sequenced was naive CD4+ T cells from PBMCs. Subset noted: CD45RA+ positively selected. All receptors derive from a man aged 18 to 35 in good health. Some clones in this sample may be carry-over from other donors' samples.

The V call is TRBV5-1, the J call TRBJ1-2, with a weak D call TRBD1 (5 bases). Germline loops: CDR1 SGHRS, CDR2 YFSETQ. V was pared by 4 bases and J by 3 bases, with 13 bases between. This CDR3 comprises 14 residues. The CDR3 region has the DNA TGCGCCAGCAGCCCGACTCGGGGCGACTATGGCTACACCTTC. The encoded protein is CASSPTRGDYGYTF.

The genes are TRBV19 and TRBJ2-5; 11 bases agree with TRBD1. CDR1 is LNHDA, CDR2 SQIVND, per germline (reference sequence). The CDR3 spans 17 residues. J was trimmed by 2 bases and V by 10 bases; bases with no gene match: 15. The DNA for the CDR3 is TGTGCCACATCACAATTTGCCGGGACAGGGGGGCAAGAGACCCAGTACTTC. Residues: CATSQFAGTGGQETQYF.

The chain couples TRBV5-1 to TRBJ2-1; D not resolved. CDR1 and CDR2 (germline): SGHRS, YFSETQ. V dropped 7 bases and J dropped 2 bases, with 7 bases sitting between them. This CDR3 spans 12 amino acids. The chain's CDR3 is CASGMTYNEQFF. DNA for the CDR3: TGCGCCAGCGGGATGACCTACAATGAGCAGTTCTTC.

The chain is built from TRBV9 and TRBJ2-1; 7 bases line up with TRBD1. The V gene end was trimmed by 1 base and the J gene end by 5 bases; junction bases not matched to a gene: 6. Germline V gene lookup returns CDR1 SGDLS and CDR2 YYNGEE. The CDR3 length is 15 residues. CDR3 sequence reads: CASSVRGTADNEQFF. The CDR3 DNA reads as TGTGCCAGCAGCGTAAGGGGGACAGCCGACAATGAGCAGTTCTTC.

This chain joins TRBV6-6 and TRBJ1-1, with D tentatively TRBD1 (6 bases). This CDR3 has 14 residues. Germline V gene lookup returns CDR1 MNHNY and CDR2 SVGAGI (reference sequence). The V and J ends lost 6 bases and 7 bases respectively, with 18 bases between them. DNA for the CDR3: TGTGCCAGCAGGAGAGCCGGGACAAGCCATGAAGCTTTCTTT. Translating it yields CASRRAGTSHEAFF.

V usage is TRBV4-1 and J usage is TRBJ2-3; D uncertain. The germline CDR1 and CDR2 sequences are MGHRA and YSYEKL. This CDR3 has 17 residues. V was shortened by 2 bases and J by 4 bases, with 19 bases between the two germline ends. CDR3 protein: CASSQPTRPRRADTQYF. In DNA form, the CDR3 reads TGCGCCAGCAGCCAACCGACGCGGCCTAGAAGAGCAGATACGCAGTATTTT.

The V and J genes are TRBV29-1 and TRBJ1-3; no clear D gene. CDR1 and CDR2 (germline): SQVTM, ANQGSEA. The CDR3 spans 13 residues. V lost 7 bases, J lost 4 bases, and 14 bases lay in between. The CDR3 sequence is CSATPLSGNTIYF. CDR3 DNA: TGCAGCGCGACCCCTCTGAGCGGAAACACCATATATTTT.

The rearrangement uses TRBV27 and TRBJ2-5; D gene uncertain. The length of the CDR3 is 16 residues. Trimming stripped 6 bases from V and 4 bases from J, with 21 bases between. Germline assignment: CDR1 MNHEY and CDR2 SMNVEV (reference sequence). The CDR3: CASSPRRPGVRETQYF. CDR3 nucleotides: TGTGCCAGCAGCCCGCGACGCCCTGGGGTTAGAGAGACCCAGTACTTC.

The count of this clone is one. The chain carries TRBV18 and TRBJ2-1, with D perhaps given as TRBD1 or TRBD2 (5 bases each). Germline V lookup: CDR1 KGHSH, CDR2 LQKENI. The CDR3 is made up of 15 amino acids. V was cut by 2 bases and J by 6 bases, with 14 bases left in between. The CDR3 here is CASSPGGWYINEQFF. CDR3 bases: TGTGCCAGCTCACCAGGGGGATGGTACATCAATGAGCAGTTCTTC.

The rearrangement links TRBV10-3 to TRBJ2-5; 10 nucleotides agree with TRBD2. This CDR3 has 16 amino acids. Per the germline V gene, CDR1 is ENHRY and CDR2 is SYGVKD. V shed 3 bases, J shed 2 bases, and the junction held 6 bases outside the gene matches. The CDR3 region has the DNA TGTGCCATCAGTGAAGCGGGAGGGCCTGGACAAGAGACCCAGTACTTC. Encoded protein: CAISEAGGPGQETQYF.

V is TRBV5-1 and J is TRBJ2-7, with 8 bases identical to TRBD2. The germline gives CDR1 SGHRS, CDR2 YFSETQ. This CDR3 region has 14 residues. V was clipped by 3 bases and J by 0 bases; unmatched bases: 2. This chain's CDR3 is CASSYSGSSYEQYF. The CDR3 DNA sequence: TGCGCCAGCAGCTACAGCGGGAGCTCCTACGAGCAGTACTTC.

This chain joins TRBV5-6 and TRBJ2-6; D gene unclear. Germline CDR1 SGHDT, CDR2 YYEEEE. V was pared by 4 bases and J by 10 bases, with 0 bases between. CDR3 length: 9 residues. The CDR3 DNA is TGTGCCAGCAGCAACGTCCTGACTTTC. Translated: CASSNVLTF. The variable domain in full, completed from reference TRBV5-6 and TRBJ2-6, reads DAGVTQSPTHLIKTRGQQVTLRCSPKSGHDTVSWYQQALGQGPQFIFQYYEEEERQRGNFPDRFSGHQFPNYSSELNVNALLLGDSALYLCASSNVLTFGAGSRLTVL.

The chain couples TRBV28 to TRBJ1-1; no firm D call. Germline V lookup: CDR1 MDHEN, CDR2 SYDVKM. V shed 7 bases and J shed 4 bases, with 10 bases lying between them. CDR3 length: 12 residues. Here the CDR3 reads CASKEVGTEAFF. CDR3 DNA sequence: TGTGCCAGCAAGGAGGTCGGCACTGAAGCTTTCTTT.

As for this clone: The sample carries other DNA sequences with the same CDR3. The chain carries TRBV5-6 and TRBJ1-2; 7 bases map to TRBD1. This CDR3 has 13 residues. Germline trimming cut 0 bases from V and 6 bases from J; bases unmatched to any gene: 2. Germline CDR1 SGHDT, CDR2 YYEEEE. CDR3: CASSLGQGDGYTF. The CDR3, as DNA: TGTGCCAGCAGCTTGGGGCAGGGGGATGGCTACACCTTC.

This clone was observed once. V usage is TRBV14 and J usage is TRBJ2-1; 8 bases align to TRBD1. The CDR3 loop spans 15 amino acids. Losses at the gene ends were 3 bases for V and 9 bases for J; bases not matched to a gene: 10. Looked up from germline, CDR1 is SGHDN and CDR2 is FVKESK. The CDR3 here is CASSHLDRDRSEQFF. In nucleotides, the CDR3 is TGTGCCAGCAGCCATCTGGACAGGGACCGGAGTGAGCAGTTCTTC.

This clone was detected once. The V gene is TRBV7-6, the J gene TRBJ2-3, with TRBD2 matching over 11 bases. Germline CDR1 reads SGHVS; CDR2 reads FNYEAQ. The CDR3 runs to 15 residues. The V segment lost 5 bases and the J segment 6 bases; nucleotides outside the gene matches: 7. In DNA, the CDR3 is TGTGCCAGCAGCGCGGGACTAGCGGAGGCGGATACGCAGTATTTT. It encodes CASSAGLAEADTQYF.

The chain is built from TRBV2 and TRBJ1-2, with 9 bases matching TRBD1. Germline V gives CDR1 SNHLY, CDR2 FYNNEI. This CDR3 contains 14 residues. With 8 bases clipped from V and 5 bases from J, the junction kept 9 bases outside the gene matches. The CDR3 region has the DNA TGTGCCAGCGGAAGGGACAGGGACGATTATGGCTACACCTTC. Residues: CASGRDRDDYGYTF.

The chain joins TRBV29-1 to TRBJ2-7; no clear D. Germline CDR1 reads SQVTM; CDR2 reads ANQGSEA. The germline V and J ends were trimmed by 6 bases and 3 bases, with 6 bases remaining between them. The CDR3 consists of 10 residues. The CDR3 is CSVVIYEQYF. CDR3 DNA sequence: TGCAGCGTGGTAATCTACGAGCAGTACTTC.

The rearrangement joins TRBV6-4 to TRBJ1-5; D is perhaps TRBD1 (6 bases). CDR1 and CDR2 from the germline V gene are MRHNA and SNTAGT. Trimming removed 3 bases from V and 7 bases from J, with 10 bases in between. This CDR3 contains 13 residues. CDR3 DNA: TGTGCCAGCAGTGAGGGCAGGGGCCAGCCCCAGCATTTT. Protein sequence: CASSEGRGQPQHF.

This rearrangement joins TRBV30 to TRBJ1-5, with a possible D match to TRBD1 (5 bases). V was trimmed by 5 bases and J by 4 bases, leaving 21 bases between them. The CDR3 is made up of 16 amino acids. Per the germline V gene, CDR1 is GTSNPN and CDR2 is SVGIG (reference sequence). CDR3: CAWSIGEGLINQPQHF. The CDR3 DNA is TGTGCCTGGTCAATAGGCGAGGGGTTGATAAATCAGCCCCAGCATTTT.